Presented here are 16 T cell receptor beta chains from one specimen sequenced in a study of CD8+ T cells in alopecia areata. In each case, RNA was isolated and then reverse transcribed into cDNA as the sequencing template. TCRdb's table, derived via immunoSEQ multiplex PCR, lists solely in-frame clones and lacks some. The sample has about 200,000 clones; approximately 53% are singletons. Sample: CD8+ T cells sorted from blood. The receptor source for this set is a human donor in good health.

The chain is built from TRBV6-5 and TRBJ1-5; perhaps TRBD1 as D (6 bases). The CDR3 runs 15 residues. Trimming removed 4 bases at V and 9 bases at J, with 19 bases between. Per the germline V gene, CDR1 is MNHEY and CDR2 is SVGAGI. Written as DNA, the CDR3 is TGTGCCAGCAGTTCCACCGATGGGGGCGCATGGCCCCAGCATTTT. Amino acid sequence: CASSSTDGGAWPQHF.

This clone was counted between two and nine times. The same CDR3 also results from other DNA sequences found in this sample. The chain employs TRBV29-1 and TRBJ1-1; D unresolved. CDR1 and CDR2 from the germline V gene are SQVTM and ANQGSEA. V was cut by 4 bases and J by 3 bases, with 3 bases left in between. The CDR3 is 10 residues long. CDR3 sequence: CSVVDTEAFF. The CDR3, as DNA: TGCAGCGTTGTGGACACTGAAGCTTTCTTT.

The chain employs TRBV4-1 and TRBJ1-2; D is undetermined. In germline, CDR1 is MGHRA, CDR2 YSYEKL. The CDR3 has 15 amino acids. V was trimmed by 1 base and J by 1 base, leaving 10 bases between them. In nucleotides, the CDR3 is TGCGCCAGCAGCCAAGGGAGGGAGGTTAACTATGGCTACACCTTC. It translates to CASSQGREVNYGYTF.

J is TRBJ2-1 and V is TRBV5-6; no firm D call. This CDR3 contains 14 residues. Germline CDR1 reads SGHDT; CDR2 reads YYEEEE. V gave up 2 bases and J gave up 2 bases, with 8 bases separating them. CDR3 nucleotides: TGTGCCAGCAGCTTCGTGAACGCCTACAATGAGCAGTTCTTC. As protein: CASSFVNAYNEQFF.

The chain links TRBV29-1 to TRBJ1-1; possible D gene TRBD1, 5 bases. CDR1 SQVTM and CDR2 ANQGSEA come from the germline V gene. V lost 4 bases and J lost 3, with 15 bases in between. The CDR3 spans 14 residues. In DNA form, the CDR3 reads TGCAGCGTTGGCAGAATGGGGGAACACACTGAAGCTTTCTTT. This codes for CSVGRMGEHTEAFF.

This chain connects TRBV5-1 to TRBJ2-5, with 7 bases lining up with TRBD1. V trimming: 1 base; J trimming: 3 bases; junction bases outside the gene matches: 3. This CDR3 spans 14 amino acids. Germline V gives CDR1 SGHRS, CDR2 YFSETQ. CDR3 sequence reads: CASSLSGGEETQYF. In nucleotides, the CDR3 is TGCGCCAGCAGCTTGTCAGGGGGAGAAGAGACCCAGTACTTC.

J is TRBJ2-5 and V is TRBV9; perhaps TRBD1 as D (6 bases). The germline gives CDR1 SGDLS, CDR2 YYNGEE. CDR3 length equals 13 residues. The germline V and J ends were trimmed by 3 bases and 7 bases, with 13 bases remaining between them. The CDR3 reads CASSAGQKGTQYF. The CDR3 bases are TGTGCCAGCAGCGCCGGACAGAAAGGGACCCAGTACTTC.

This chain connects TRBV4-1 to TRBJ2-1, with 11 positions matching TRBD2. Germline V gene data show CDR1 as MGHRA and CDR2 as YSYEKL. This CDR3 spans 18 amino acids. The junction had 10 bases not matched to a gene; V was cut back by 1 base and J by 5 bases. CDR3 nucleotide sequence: TGCGCCAGCAGCCAAGTCCCCCTCACTAGCGGGGGACACAATGAGCAGTTCTTC. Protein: CASSQVPLTSGGHNEQFF.

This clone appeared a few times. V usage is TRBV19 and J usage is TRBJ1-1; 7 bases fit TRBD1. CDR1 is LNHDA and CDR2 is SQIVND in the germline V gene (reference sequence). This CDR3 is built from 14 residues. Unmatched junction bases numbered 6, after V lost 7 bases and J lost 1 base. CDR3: CASKERQGNTEAFF. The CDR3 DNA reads TGTGCCAGTAAGGAGAGACAGGGGAACACTGAAGCTTTCTTT.

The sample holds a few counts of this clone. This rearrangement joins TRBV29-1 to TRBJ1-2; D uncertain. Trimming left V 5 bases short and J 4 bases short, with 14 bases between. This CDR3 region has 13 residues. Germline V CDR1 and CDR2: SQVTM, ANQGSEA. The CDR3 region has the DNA TGCAGCGTTTTTCGGTCAGGCGCCTATGGCTACACCTTC. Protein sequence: CSVFRSGAYGYTF.

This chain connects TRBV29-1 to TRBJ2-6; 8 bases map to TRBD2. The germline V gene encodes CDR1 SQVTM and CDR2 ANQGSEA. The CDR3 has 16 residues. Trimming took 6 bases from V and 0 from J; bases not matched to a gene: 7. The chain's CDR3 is CSVAGEGNSGANVLTF. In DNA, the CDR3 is TGCAGCGTAGCGGGGGAGGGAAACTCTGGGGCCAACGTCCTGACTTTC.

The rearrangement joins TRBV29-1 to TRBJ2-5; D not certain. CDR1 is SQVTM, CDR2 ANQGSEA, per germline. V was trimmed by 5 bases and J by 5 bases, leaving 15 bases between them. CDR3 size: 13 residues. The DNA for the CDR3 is TGCAGCGTTCTCAGCACTTATGGGGAGACCCAGTACTTC. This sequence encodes CSVLSTYGETQYF.

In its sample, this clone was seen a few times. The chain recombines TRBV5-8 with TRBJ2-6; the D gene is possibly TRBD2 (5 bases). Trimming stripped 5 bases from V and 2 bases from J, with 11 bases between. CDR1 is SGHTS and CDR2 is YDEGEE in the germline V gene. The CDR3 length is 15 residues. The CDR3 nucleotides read TGTGCCAGCAGTACCGGGGTACCTGGGGCCAACGTCCTGACTTTC. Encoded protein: CASSTGVPGANVLTF.

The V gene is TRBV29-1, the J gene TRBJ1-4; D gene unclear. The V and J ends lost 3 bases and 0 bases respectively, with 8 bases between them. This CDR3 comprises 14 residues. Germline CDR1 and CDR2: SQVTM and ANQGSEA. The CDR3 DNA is TGCAGCGTTGAGGAAGCCTCAACTAATGAAAAACTGTTTTTT. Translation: CSVEEASTNEKLFF.

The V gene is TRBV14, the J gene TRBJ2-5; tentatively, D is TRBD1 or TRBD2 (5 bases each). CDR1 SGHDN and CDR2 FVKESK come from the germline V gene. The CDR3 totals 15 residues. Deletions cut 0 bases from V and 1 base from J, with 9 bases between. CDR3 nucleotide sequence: TGTGCCAGCAGCCAAGACTACGGGGCCCAAGAGACCCAGTACTTC. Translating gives CASSQDYGAQETQYF.

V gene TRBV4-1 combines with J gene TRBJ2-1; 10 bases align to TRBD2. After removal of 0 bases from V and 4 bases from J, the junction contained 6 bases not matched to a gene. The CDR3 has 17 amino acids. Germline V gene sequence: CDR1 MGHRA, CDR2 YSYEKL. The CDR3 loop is CASSQDLAGGNYNEQFF. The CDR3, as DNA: TGCGCCAGCAGCCAAGATTTAGCGGGGGGCAATTACAATGAGCAGTTCTTC.